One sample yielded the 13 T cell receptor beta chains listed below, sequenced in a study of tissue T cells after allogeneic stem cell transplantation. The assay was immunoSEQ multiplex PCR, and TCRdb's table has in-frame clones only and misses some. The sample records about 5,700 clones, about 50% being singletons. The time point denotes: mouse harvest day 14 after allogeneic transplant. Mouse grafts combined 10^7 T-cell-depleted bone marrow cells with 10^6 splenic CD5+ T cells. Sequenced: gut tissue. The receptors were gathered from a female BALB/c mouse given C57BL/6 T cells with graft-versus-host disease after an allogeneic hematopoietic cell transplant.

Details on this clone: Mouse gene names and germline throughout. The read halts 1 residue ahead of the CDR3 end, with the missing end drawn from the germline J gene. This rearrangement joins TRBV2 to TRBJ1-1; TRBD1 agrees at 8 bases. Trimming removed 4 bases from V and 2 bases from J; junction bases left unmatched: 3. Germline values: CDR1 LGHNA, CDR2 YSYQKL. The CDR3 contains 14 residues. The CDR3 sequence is CASSRDRGNTEVFF. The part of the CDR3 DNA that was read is TGTGCCAGCAGCCGCGACAGGGGCAACACAGAAGTCTTC.

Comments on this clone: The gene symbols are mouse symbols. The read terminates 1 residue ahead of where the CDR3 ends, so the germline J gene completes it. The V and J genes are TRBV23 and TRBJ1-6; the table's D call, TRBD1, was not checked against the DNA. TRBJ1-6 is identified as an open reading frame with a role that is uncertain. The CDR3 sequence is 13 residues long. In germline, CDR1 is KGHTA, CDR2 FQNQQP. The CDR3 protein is CSSSQDRNSPLYF. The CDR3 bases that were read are TGCTCCAGCAGTCAAGACAGAAATTCGCCCCTCTAC.

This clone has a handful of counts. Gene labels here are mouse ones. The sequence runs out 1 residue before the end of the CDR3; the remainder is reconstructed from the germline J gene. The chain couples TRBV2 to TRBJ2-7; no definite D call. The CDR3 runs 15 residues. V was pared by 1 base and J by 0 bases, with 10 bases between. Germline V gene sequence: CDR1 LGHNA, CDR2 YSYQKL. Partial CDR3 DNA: TGTGCCAGCAGCCAAGCCCGGGTGAGCTCCTATGAACAGTAC. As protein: CASSQARVSSYEQY. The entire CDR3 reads CASSQARVSSYEQYF.

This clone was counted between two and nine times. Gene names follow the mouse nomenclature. This chain's CDR3 is CASSPDWGGYEQYF. The sequenced part of the CDR3 DNA is TGTGCCAGCAGTCCGGACTGGGGGGGCTATGAACAGTAC. The chain employs TRBV26 and TRBJ2-7; TRBD2 matches at 12 bases. The read ends 1 residue shy of where the CDR3 ends; the end is completed using the germline J gene. V trimming: 4 bases; J trimming: 3 bases; junction bases outside the gene matches: 1. Germline CDR1 and CDR2: KGHPV and FQNQEV (reference sequence). This CDR3 spans 14 amino acids. Looking up the rest from reference TRBV26 and TRBJ2-7 gives the full variable domain: NSKVIQTPRYLVKGQGQKAKMRCIPEKGHPVVFWYQQNKNNEFKFLINFQNQEVLQQIDMTEKRFSAECPSNSPCSLEIQSSEAGDSALYLCASSPDWGGYEQYFGPGTRLTVL.

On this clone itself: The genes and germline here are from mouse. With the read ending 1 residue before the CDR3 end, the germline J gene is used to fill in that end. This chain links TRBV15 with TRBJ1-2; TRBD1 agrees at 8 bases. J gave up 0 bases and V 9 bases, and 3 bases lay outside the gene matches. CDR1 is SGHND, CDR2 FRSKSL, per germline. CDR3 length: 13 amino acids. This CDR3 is CASRQGTNSDYTF. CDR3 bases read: TGTGCCAGTAGACAGGGGACAAACTCCGACTACACC.

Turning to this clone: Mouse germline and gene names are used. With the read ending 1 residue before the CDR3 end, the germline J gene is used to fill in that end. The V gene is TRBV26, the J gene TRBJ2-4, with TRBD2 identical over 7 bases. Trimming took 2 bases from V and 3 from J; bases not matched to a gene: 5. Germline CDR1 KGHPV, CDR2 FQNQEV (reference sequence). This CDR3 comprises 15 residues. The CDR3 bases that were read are TGTGCCAGCAGTCTGAACTGGGGTTGGCAAAACACCTTGTAC. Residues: CASSLNWGWQNTLY. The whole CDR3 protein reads CASSLNWGWQNTLYF.

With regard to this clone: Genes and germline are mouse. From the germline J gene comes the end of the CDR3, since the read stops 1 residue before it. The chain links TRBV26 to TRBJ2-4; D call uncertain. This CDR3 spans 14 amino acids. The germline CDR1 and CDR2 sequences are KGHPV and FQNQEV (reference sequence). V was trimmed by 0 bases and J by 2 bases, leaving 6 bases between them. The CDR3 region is CASSLSWDQNTLYF. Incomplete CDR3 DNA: TGTGCCAGCAGTCTGTCGTGGGATCAAAACACCTTGTAC.

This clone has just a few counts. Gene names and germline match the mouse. The CDR3 here is CASSLLSQNTLYF. CDR3 DNA (partial): TGTGCCAGCAGCTTACTGAGTCAAAACACCTTGTAC. The chain couples TRBV3 to TRBJ2-4; D is unresolved. The read halts 1 residue ahead of the CDR3 end, with the missing end drawn from the germline J gene. The CDR3 contains 13 residues. Trimming removed 2 bases at V and 0 bases at J, with 3 bases between. The germline V gene has CDR1 SNHLY and CDR2 FYNGKV (reference sequence).

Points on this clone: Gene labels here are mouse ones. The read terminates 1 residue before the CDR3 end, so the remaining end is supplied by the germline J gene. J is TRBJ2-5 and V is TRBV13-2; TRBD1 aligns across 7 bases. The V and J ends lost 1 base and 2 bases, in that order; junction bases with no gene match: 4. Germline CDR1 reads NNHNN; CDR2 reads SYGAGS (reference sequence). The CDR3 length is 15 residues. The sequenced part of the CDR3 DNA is TGTGCCAGCGGTGATCCCCGGGACAGCCAAGACACCCAGTAC. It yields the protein CASGDPRDSQDTQY. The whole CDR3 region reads CASGDPRDSQDTQYF.

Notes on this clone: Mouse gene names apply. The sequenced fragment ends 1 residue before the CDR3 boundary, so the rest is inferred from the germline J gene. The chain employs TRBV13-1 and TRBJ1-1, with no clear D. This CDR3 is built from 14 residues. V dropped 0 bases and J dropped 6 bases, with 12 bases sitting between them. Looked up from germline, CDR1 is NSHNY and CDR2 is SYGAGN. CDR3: CASSDANSPAEVFF. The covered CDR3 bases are TGTGCCAGCAGTGATGCAAACAGCCCGGCAGAAGTCTTC.

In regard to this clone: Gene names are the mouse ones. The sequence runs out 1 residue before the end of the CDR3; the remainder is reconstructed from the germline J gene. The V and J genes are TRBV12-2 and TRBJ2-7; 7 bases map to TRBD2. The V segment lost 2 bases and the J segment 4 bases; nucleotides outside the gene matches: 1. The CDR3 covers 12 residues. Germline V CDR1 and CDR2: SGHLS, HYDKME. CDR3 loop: CASSRWGYEQYF. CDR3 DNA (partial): TGTGCCAGCTCTCGCTGGGGGTATGAACAGTAC.

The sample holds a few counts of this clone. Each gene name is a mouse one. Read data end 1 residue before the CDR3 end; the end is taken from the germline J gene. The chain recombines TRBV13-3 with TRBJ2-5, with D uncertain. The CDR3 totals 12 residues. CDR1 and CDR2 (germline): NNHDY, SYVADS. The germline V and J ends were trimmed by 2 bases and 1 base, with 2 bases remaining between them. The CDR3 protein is CASSDDQDTQYF. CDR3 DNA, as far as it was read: TGTGCCAGCAGTGACGACCAAGACACCCAGTAC.

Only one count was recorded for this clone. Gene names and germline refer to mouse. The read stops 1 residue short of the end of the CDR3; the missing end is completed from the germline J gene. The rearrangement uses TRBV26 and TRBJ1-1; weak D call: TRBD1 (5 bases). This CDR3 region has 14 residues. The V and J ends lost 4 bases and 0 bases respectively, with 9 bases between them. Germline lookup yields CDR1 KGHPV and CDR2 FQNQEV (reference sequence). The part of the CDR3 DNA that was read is TGTGCCAGCAGTCGACAGCTTGCAAACACAGAAGTCTTC. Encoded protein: CASSRQLANTEVF. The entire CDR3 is CASSRQLANTEVFF. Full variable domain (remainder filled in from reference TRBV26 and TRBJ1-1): NSKVIQTPRYLVKGQGQKAKMRCIPEKGHPVVFWYQQNKNNEFKFLINFQNQEVLQQIDMTEKRFSAECPSNSPCSLEIQSSEAGDSALYLCASSRQLANTEVFFGKGTRLTVV.